The 22 T cell receptor beta chains reported below all come from one sample, sequenced in a study of OX40 agonist ivuxolimab in advanced cancers. Measured with immunoSEQ multiplex PCR; TCRdb has only the in-frame clones, and not every one. Counted here are about 60,000 clones, roughly four fifths occurring once; the ten biggest clones make up about 0.75%. The starting material was CD4+ or CD8+ T cells sorted from blood, obtained in a trial of the OX40 agonist ivuxolimab. These receptors were obtained from an adult with an advanced solid tumor such as melanoma, head and neck, liver or kidney cancer.

V gene TRBV5-1 combines with J gene TRBJ2-2; possibly TRBD1 for D (5 bases). The V and J ends lost 4 bases and 4 bases respectively, with 11 bases between them. This CDR3 comprises 14 residues. The germline gives CDR1 SGHRS, CDR2 YFSETQ. CDR3 amino acids: CASSQTGITGELFF. CDR3 coding DNA: TGCGCCAGCAGCCAAACAGGTATCACCGGGGAGCTGTTTTTT.

This chain links TRBV6-5 with TRBJ1-1; 10 bases match TRBD1. Germline V lookup: CDR1 MNHEY, CDR2 SVGAGI. The CDR3 consists of 16 residues. Trimming removed 4 bases from V and 3 bases from J; junction bases left unmatched: 8. The CDR3 region is CASSSTDRGRYTEAFF. In DNA, the CDR3 is TGTGCCAGCAGTTCGACCGACAGGGGGCGATACACTGAAGCTTTCTTT.

The rearrangement uses TRBV6-6 and TRBJ1-2, with D hard to call. The CDR3 runs to 13 residues. V was clipped by 3 bases and J by 8 bases, with 13 bases between them. Germline lookup yields CDR1 MNHNY and CDR2 SVGAGI (reference sequence). The CDR3 sequence: CASSYPKDAGYTF. Written as DNA, the CDR3 is TGTGCCAGCAGTTATCCGAAAGACGCGGGCTACACCTTC.

The chain employs TRBV2 and TRBJ1-2; TRBD1 is a possible D gene (6 bases). Trimming took off 2 bases at V and 8 bases at J, with 12 bases between the two ends. This CDR3 comprises 13 residues. Germline V gives CDR1 SNHLY, CDR2 FYNNEI. The CDR3 loop reads CASSEIQGEGYTF. CDR3 in DNA: TGTGCCAGCAGTGAAATACAGGGTGAAGGCTACACCTTC.

DNA for the CDR3: TGTGCCAGCAGTTTCTCACAGGCGAGCTCCTACAATGAGCAGTTCTTC. It yields the protein CASSFSQASSYNEQFF. The chain links TRBV9 to TRBJ2-1; D might be TRBD1 (5 bases). Per the germline V gene, CDR1 is SGDLS and CDR2 is YYNGEE. V lost 5 bases and J lost 0, with 15 bases in between. The CDR3 spans 16 residues.

The sample holds a few counts of this clone. The chain recombines TRBV5-1 with TRBJ2-5; TRBD1 matches 8 bases. The germline CDR1 and CDR2 sequences are SGHRS and YFSETQ. V shed 0 bases, J shed 1 base, and the junction held 5 bases outside the gene matches. This CDR3 contains 16 residues. CDR3 region: CASSLGMGQAQETQYF. The DNA for the CDR3 is TGCGCCAGCAGCTTGGGCATGGGACAGGCCCAAGAGACCCAGTACTTC.

The chain combines TRBV7-9 with TRBJ1-3; D is ambiguous. The CDR3 is made up of 14 amino acids. The germline CDR1 and CDR2 sequences are SEHNR and FQNEAQ (reference sequence). V lost 3 bases and J lost 0, with 6 bases in between. The CDR3 DNA reads TGTGCCAGCAGCTTCGGCATCTCTGGAAACACCATATATTTT. Translation: CASSFGISGNTIYF.

The genes are TRBV5-5 and TRBJ1-2, with TRBD1 matching over 7 bases. The CDR3 totals 15 residues. Germline CDR1 reads SGHKS; CDR2 reads YYEKEE (reference sequence). V gave up 3 bases and J gave up 2 bases; unmatched junction bases: 7. CDR3 bases: TGTGCCAGCAGCTCCGGGACAGTAAAAAACTATGGCTACACCTTC. As protein: CASSSGTVKNYGYTF.

V gene TRBV7-2 combines with J gene TRBJ1-5, with D possibly TRBD1 on 5 matching bases. Germline-derived CDR1 and CDR2 are SGHTA and FQGNSA. V gave up 3 bases and J gave up 3 bases, with 12 bases separating them. The CDR3 has 15 amino acids. CDR3 in amino acids: CASSLTAAFNQPQHF. The CDR3 nucleotides are TGTGCCAGCAGCTTGACAGCAGCCTTCAATCAGCCCCAGCATTTT.

The chain links TRBV14 to TRBJ1-2; perhaps TRBD1 as D (5 bases). From germline, CDR1 is SGHDN and CDR2 FVKESK. This CDR3 is built from 15 residues. Trimming pared 4 bases from V and 0 bases from J, leaving 12 bases between. The CDR3 protein is CASSPLTTANYGYTF. The CDR3 DNA reads as TGTGCCAGCAGCCCCCTAACGACAGCTAACTATGGCTACACCTTC.

The chain carries TRBV2 and TRBJ2-3, with 10 bases lining up with TRBD2. Losses at the gene ends were 6 bases for V and 4 bases for J; bases not matched to a gene: 7. CDR3 length: 15 residues. Looked up from germline, CDR1 is SNHLY and CDR2 is FYNNEI. The CDR3 loop is CASRGTSDLPDTQYF. The CDR3 DNA follows: TGTGCCAGCAGGGGGACTAGCGACCTTCCAGATACGCAGTATTTT.

The V and J genes are TRBV18 and TRBJ1-6; tentative D call: TRBD1 (6 bases). V gave up 3 bases and J gave up 10 bases, with 10 bases separating them. The CDR3 length is 13 residues. The V gene's germline CDR1 is KGHSH and CDR2 LQKENI. CDR3 sequence (DNA): TGTGCCAGCTCACCGAACAGGGACTCACCCCTCCACTTT. Its protein is CASSPNRDSPLHF. Full variable domain (missing parts from reference TRBV18 and TRBJ1-6): NAGVMQNPRHLVRRRGQEARLRCSPMKGHSHVYWYRQLPEEGLKFMVYLQKENIIDESGMPKERFSAEFPKEGPSILRIQQVVRGDSAAYFCASSPNRDSPLHFGNGTRLTVT.

This clone was found a few times. The genes are TRBV15 and TRBJ2-7, with TRBD2 identical over 8 bases. With 0 bases clipped from V and 2 bases from J, the junction kept 6 bases outside the gene matches. CDR3 length: 16 amino acids. The germline CDR1 and CDR2 sequences are LNHNV and YYDKDF (reference sequence). CDR3 sequence reads: CATSRESGGGTYEQYF. CDR3 nucleotide sequence: TGTGCCACCAGCAGAGAGTCGGGCGGGGGGACCTACGAGCAGTACTTC.

This clone was observed a few times. The chain employs TRBV29-1 and TRBJ1-1; D may be TRBD1 (5 bases). Germline CDR1 and CDR2: SQVTM and ANQGSEA. This CDR3 is 12 amino acids long. Trimming shortened V by 6 bases and J by 10 bases, and 18 bases separated the two germline ends. Here the CDR3 reads CSVRTEKRGAFF. DNA for the CDR3: TGCAGCGTCCGGACCGAAAAAAGGGGAGCTTTCTTT.

The V call is TRBV4-2, the J call TRBJ2-7, with 9 bases identical to TRBD2. V gave up 1 base and J gave up 2 bases; unmatched junction bases: 6. Germline V lookup: CDR1 LGHNA, CDR2 YNFKEQ. The CDR3 is made up of 16 amino acids. CDR3 nucleotides: TGTGCCAGCAGCCAAGTTGGTAGCGGGGGAACCTACGAGCAGTACTTC. Its protein is CASSQVGSGGTYEQYF.

This clone was picked up a small number of times. The chain is built from TRBV6-1 and TRBJ2-7, with D possibly matching TRBD1 (6 bases). The length of the CDR3 is 13 residues. V was clipped by 5 bases and J by 2 bases, with 10 bases between them. CDR1 MNHNS and CDR2 SASEGT come from the germline V gene. CDR3 sequence (DNA): TGTGCCAGCAGTCGGGACACAACCTACGAGCAGTACTTC. As protein: CASSRDTTYEQYF.

The table lists this clone with a few counts. V usage is TRBV4-2 and J usage is TRBJ2-2, with D unclear. The V end lost 6 bases, the J end lost 2 bases, and 13 bases lay between the germline ends. Germline V gene sequence: CDR1 LGHNA, CDR2 YNFKEQ. The CDR3 length is 15 residues. CDR3 in amino acids: CASRLKDRNTGELFF. For the CDR3, the DNA is TGTGCCAGCAGACTCAAGGACCGTAACACCGGGGAGCTGTTTTTT.

This clone was seen only a few times. This chain uses TRBV29-1 with TRBJ2-5; D gene unclear. The length of the CDR3 is 12 residues. Germline V gene sequence: CDR1 SQVTM, CDR2 ANQGSEA. The CDR3 sequence: CTSKSAQETQYF. Here the CDR3 DNA reads TGCACCAGTAAAAGTGCTCAAGAGACCCAGTACTTC.

This clone was counted once. The CDR3 sequence is CASSIGDTQYF. The CDR3 bases are TGTGCCAGTAGTATTGGAGATACGCAGTATTTT. The chain employs TRBV19 and TRBJ2-3; D uncertain. Germline CDR1 is LNHDA and CDR2 is SQIVND (reference sequence). Trimming stripped 3 bases from V and 5 bases from J, with 3 bases between. This CDR3 is built from 11 residues. Looking up the rest from reference TRBV19 and TRBJ2-3 gives the full variable domain: DGGITQSPKYLFRKEGQNVTLSCEQNLNHDAMYWYRQDPGQGLRLIYYSQIVNDFQKGDIAEGYSVSREKKESFPLTVTSAQKNPTAFYLCASSIGDTQYFGPGTRLTVL.

V and J are TRBV5-6 and TRBJ2-1; D call uncertain. V gave up 4 bases and J gave up 9 bases, with 8 bases separating them. CDR1 and CDR2 (germline): SGHDT, YYEEEE. This CDR3 has 11 residues. CDR3 residues: CASSRLGEQFF. CDR3 sequence (DNA): TGTGCCAGCAGCCGACTGGGTGAGCAGTTCTTC.

J is TRBJ2-7 and V is TRBV6-5; TRBD1 agrees at 10 bases. Germline assignment: CDR1 MNHEY and CDR2 SVGAGI. J lost 5 bases, V lost 7 bases, and 8 bases had no gene match. The length of the CDR3 is 14 residues. CDR3 DNA: TGTGCCAGCAAGGGGACAGGGGTTCTCCACGAGCAGTACTTC. This encodes CASKGTGVLHEQYF.

This clone was detected only once. This rearrangement joins TRBV25-1 to TRBJ1-4; D uncertain. CDR3 length: 14 amino acids. Germline V gene data show CDR1 as MGHDK and CDR2 as SYGVNS. Trimming cost V 2 bases and J 2 bases, with 6 bases left between them. CDR3 in amino acids: CASSERATNEKLFF. The CDR3 nucleotides read TGTGCCAGCAGTGAAAGGGCTACTAATGAAAAACTGTTTTTT.